This T cell receptor (beta chain) comes out of a study of T cell responses to AZD1222 COVID-19 vaccine (dated by TCRdb to about 2021). With respect to the entire study: Because spike-specific TCR depth and breadth did not differ between the two schedules, AZD1222 recipients who got a second dose at roughly 4 weeks were pooled with those who got a second dose at roughly 12 weeks. TCR sequencing was performed for 233 trial participants, of whom approximately 200 were given two doses of AZD1222 and 26 were given two doses of MenACWY control vaccine. Enrollment into the trials was organized by age into subgroups of 18-55, 56-69 and 70-plus years, and those subgroups contained roughly 150, 30 and 60 TCR-sequenced participants, respectively.

Concerning this clone: There is no known antigen for this receptor. No base qualities exist here, and no much larger clone lies one base off it.

The research as a whole found: Because no samples from the day 14 peak response were available, repertoires could be characterized only after the peak T cell response. Reportedly, close to half of the unique spike-specific TCRs recognized epitopes lying outside the regions that are mutated in the B.1.351 and B.1.1.7 variants. Conclusions about previously exposed vaccinees are limited, since just 6 or 7 AZD1222 recipients were seropositive for SARS-CoV-2 at baseline. The 56-69-year group was small, and its depth increase did not reach significance, likely because of low power. Spike-specific TCR breadth and depth rose significantly after two AZD1222 doses compared with day 0 and with MenACWY recipients. The vaccine-associated CD4 TCRs covered the entire spike protein, and the dominant responses fell in regions 160-218 and 743-854. Participants were mostly white British, with more females than males. The authors suggested clonal diversity may have been underestimated.

The germline V gene provides CDR1 SGDLS and CDR2 YYNGEE. Ends trimmed: V by 4 bases, J by 5 bases; bases unmatched to a gene: 10. The CDR3 holds 15 amino acids from the cysteine to the phenylalanine. The CDR3 DNA has 45 bases and is translated from base 1. The CDR3 regions of human TCRbeta chains were analyzed by immunosequencing. Processing in the source paper ran as follows. Repertoire TCRs were checked for matches against a reference library of SARS-CoV-2-specific TCRs that had been generated using the MIRA antigen-specificity platform. Breadth meant the fraction of unique TCRs that were SARS-CoV-2-associated, whereas depth meant the fraction of total T cells that were SARS-CoV-2-associated. Using the MIRA data, each spike-specific TCR was mapped to the spike region that the TCR reacts to and placed in a CD4 or CD8 class. Log10-transformed breadth and depth values were compared by one-way ANOVA with Sidak's multiple comparisons tests. TCRdb stores this immuneACCESS table with in-frame sequences only. Part of the clones is absent; in the studies checked, under half of the shortfall reflects unresolved V genes, and no reason is known for the rest. For V, J and clone size, that table is used; D and trimming come from the DNA. The sample contains 100,000 or so clones, approximately 88% of them found a single time. The ten largest clones capture about 2.5% of the sample.

The sample's time point label, in plain terms: baseline before first vaccination. Vaccinee samples were obtained from the UK trials COV001 and COV002, which included a single-blind randomized controlled phase 2/3 trial of AZD1222 (ChAdOx1 nCoV-19) in healthy adults. For TCRbeta chain sequencing, PBMC samples from trial participants were taken at day 0 and at day 28 after the second dose. This TCR came from an adult in good health. Here the chain combines TRBV9 and TRBJ2-7; 9 bases in the junction line up with TRBD2. This material consisted of peripheral blood, taken on day 0 of AZD1222 vaccination. The DNA is TGTGCCAGCAGCATCGGGACTAGCCTCGTCGACGAGCAGTACTTC. Translated, this gives CASSIGTSLVDEQYF.